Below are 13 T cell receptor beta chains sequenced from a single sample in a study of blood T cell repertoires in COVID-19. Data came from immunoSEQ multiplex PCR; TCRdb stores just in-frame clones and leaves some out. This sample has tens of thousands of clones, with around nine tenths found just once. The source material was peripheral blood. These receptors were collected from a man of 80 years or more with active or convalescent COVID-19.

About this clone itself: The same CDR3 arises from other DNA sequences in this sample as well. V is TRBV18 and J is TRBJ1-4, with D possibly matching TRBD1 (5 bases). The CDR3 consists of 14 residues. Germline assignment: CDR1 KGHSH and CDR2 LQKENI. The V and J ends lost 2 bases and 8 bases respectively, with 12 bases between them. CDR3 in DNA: TGTGCCAGCTCACCAGGCCAGGGTGGGGAAAAACTGTTTTTT. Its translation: CASSPGQGGEKLFF.

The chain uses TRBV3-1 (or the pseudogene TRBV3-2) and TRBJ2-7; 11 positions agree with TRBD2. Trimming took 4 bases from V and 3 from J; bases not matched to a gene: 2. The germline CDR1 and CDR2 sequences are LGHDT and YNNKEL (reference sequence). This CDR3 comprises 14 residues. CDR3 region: CASSLGTSGYEQYV. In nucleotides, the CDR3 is TGTGCCAGCAGCCTTGGGACTAGCGGCTACGAGCAGTACGTC.

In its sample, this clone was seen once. CDR3 region: CAITSGQGGVGNTIYF. The CDR3 bases are TGTGCCATCACCTCCGGACAGGGGGGCGTTGGAAACACCATATATTTT. This chain uses TRBV10-3 with TRBJ1-3, with 10 nucleotides matching TRBD1. Germline-derived CDR1 and CDR2 are ENHRY and SYGVKD. This CDR3 contains 16 residues. V shed 7 bases, J shed 3 bases, and the junction held 9 bases outside the gene matches.

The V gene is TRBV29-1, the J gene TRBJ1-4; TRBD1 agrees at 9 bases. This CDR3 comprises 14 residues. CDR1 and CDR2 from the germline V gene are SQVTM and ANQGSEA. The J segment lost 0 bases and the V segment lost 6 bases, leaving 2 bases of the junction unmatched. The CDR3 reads CSVGTGSTNEKLFF. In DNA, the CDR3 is TGCAGCGTAGGGACAGGGTCAACTAATGAAAAACTGTTTTTT.

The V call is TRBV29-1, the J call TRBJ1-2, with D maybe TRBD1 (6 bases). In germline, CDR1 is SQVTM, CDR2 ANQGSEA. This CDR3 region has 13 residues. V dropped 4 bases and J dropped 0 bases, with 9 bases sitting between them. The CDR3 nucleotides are TGCAGCGTTGTGGACAGCCCTAACTATGGCTACACCTTC. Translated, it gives CSVVDSPNYGYTF.

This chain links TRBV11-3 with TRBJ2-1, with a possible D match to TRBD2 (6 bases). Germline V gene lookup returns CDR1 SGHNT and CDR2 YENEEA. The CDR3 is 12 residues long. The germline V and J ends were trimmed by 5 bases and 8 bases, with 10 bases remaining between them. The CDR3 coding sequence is TGTGCCAGCAGCCGGGGGTCGCATGAGCAGTTCTTC. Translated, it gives CASSRGSHEQFF.

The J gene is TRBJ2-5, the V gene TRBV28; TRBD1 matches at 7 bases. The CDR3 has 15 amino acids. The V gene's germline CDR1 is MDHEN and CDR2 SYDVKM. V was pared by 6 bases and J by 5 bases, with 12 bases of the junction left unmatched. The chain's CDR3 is CASSFPGSRGETQYF. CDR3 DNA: TGTGCCAGCAGCTTTCCGGGATCCAGGGGGGAGACCCAGTACTTC.

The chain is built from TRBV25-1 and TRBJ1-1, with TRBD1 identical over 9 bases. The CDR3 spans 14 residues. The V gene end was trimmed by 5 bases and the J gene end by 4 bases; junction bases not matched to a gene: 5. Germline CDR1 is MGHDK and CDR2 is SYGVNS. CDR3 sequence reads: CASSTTGGGTEAFF. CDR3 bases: TGTGCCAGCAGTACGACAGGGGGAGGCACTGAAGCTTTCTTT. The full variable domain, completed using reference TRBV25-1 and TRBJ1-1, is EADIYQTPRYLVIGTGKKITLECSQTMGHDKMYWYQQDPGMELHLIHYSYGVNSTEKGDLSSESTVSRIRTEHFPLTLESARPSHTSQYLCASSTTGGGTEAFFGQGTRLTVV.

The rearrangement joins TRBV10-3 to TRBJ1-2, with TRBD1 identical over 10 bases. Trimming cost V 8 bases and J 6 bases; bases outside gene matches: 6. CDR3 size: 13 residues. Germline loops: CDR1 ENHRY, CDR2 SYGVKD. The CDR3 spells CAIQWDRGNGYTF. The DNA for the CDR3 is TGTGCCATCCAATGGGACAGGGGTAATGGCTACACCTTC.

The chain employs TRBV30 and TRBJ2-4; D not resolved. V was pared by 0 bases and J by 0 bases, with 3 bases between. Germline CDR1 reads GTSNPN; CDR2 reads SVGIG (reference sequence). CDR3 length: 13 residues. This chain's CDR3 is CAWSVLAKNIQYF. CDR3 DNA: TGTGCCTGGAGTGTTCTAGCCAAAAACATTCAGTACTTC. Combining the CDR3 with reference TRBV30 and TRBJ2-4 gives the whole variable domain SQTIHQWPATLVQPVGSPLSLECTVEGTSNPNLYWYRQAAGRGLQLLFYSVGIGQISSEVPQNLSASRPQDRQFILSSKKLLLSDSGFYLCAWSVLAKNIQYFGAGTRLSVL.

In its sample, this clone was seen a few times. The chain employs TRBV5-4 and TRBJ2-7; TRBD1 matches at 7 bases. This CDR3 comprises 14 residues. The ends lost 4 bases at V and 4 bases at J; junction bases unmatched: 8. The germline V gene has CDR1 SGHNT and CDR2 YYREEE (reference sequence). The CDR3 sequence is CASSEAGGRYEQYV. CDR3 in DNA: TGTGCCAGCAGCGAGGCAGGGGGTCGGTACGAGCAGTACGTC.

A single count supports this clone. CDR3 nucleotides: TGTGCCTGGAGTGAAGGTTTGAGGGGGAGAGAGACCCAGTACTTC. Translation: CAWSEGLRGRETQYF. The chain uses TRBV30 and TRBJ2-5; D possibly corresponds to TRBD1 (6 bases). V gave up 1 base and J gave up 4 bases, with 16 bases separating them. The germline CDR1 and CDR2 sequences are GTSNPN and SVGIG (reference sequence). This CDR3 is 15 amino acids long. Drawing the rest from reference TRBV30 and TRBJ2-5, the complete variable domain is SQTIHQWPATLVQPVGSPLSLECTVEGTSNPNLYWYRQAAGRGLQLLFYSVGIGQISSEVPQNLSASRPQDRQFILSSKKLLLSDSGFYLCAWSEGLRGRETQYFGPGTRLLVL.

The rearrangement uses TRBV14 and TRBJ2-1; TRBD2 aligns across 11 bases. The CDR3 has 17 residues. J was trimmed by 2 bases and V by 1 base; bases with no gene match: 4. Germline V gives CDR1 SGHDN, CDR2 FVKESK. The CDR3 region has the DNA TGTGCCAGCAGCCAAGCCCTACTAGCGGGGGCCTACAATGAGCAGTTCTTC. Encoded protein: CASSQALLAGAYNEQFF. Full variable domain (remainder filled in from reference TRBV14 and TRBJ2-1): EAGVTQFPSHSVIEKGQTVTLRCDPISGHDNLYWYRRVMGKEIKFLLHFVKESKQDESGMPNNRFLAERTGGTYSTLKVQPAELEDSGVYFCASSQALLAGAYNEQFFGPGTRLTVL.